This entry lists 30 T cell receptor beta chains sequenced from one sample in a study of response to subunit inactivated influenza vaccine. From the RT-PCR reads, TCRdb called clonotypes with MiXCR, one entry per CDR3 protein. The sample includes roughly 520,000 distinct CDR3 sequences, around 25% of them seen just once. Sequenced here: CD4+ T cells sorted from PBMCs, sampled roughly 5 days after vaccination. These receptors all come from a man over 45 who received an inactivated influenza vaccine.

This clonotype came up a few times. The chain recombines TRBV9 with TRBJ2-3; weak D call: TRBD2 (6 bases). Trimming pared 3 bases from V and 6 bases from J, leaving 14 bases between. This CDR3 comprises 14 residues. Germline V CDR1 and CDR2: SGDLS, YYNGEE. The DNA of the CDR3 is TGTGCCAGCAGCGCGACTAGTCAGTCCGATACGCAGTATTTT. The encoded protein is CASSATSQSDTQYF. Variable domain in full (rest from reference TRBV9 and TRBJ2-3): DSGVTQTPKHLITATGQRVTLRCSPRSGDLSVYWYQQSLDQGLQFLIQYYNGEERAKGNILERFSAQQFPDLHSELNLSSLELGDSALYFCASSATSQSDTQYFGPGTRLTVL.

This clonotype appeared a few times. The gene calls are TRBV7-8 and TRBJ2-3; 10 bases are a match to TRBD2. V lost 3 bases, J lost 1 base, and 4 bases stayed unmatched. This CDR3 has 16 residues. Germline CDR1 is SGHVS and CDR2 is FQNEAQ. The CDR3 nucleotides read TGTGCCAGCAGCTTTAGCGGGGGGCTGGGCACAGATACGCAGTATTTT. This gives the protein CASSFSGGLGTDTQYF.

This rearrangement joins TRBV5-1 to TRBJ2-2; perhaps D is TRBD1 or TRBD2 (5 bases each). CDR1 is SGHRS, CDR2 YFSETQ, per germline. This CDR3 comprises 16 residues. V gave up 2 bases and J gave up 4 bases, with 15 bases separating them. The CDR3 sequence is CASSLLGERSTGELFF. The CDR3 nucleotides read TGCGCCAGCAGCTTATTGGGGGAACGGAGCACCGGGGAGCTGTTTTTT.

This clonotype occurred a few times. The chain uses TRBV12-3 or TRBV12-4 and TRBJ1-4, with TRBD1 matching 9 bases. The CDR3 contains 14 residues. With V trimmed by 5 bases and J by 8 bases, 6 bases remained unmatched. CDR3 sequence reads: CASSPGTGQEKLFF. In DNA form, the CDR3 reads TGTGCCAGCAGTCCCGGGACAGGGCAAGAAAAACTGTTTTTT.

This clonotype was detected only a few times. CDR3: CASSLVVRETQYF. Here the CDR3 DNA reads TGTGCCAGCAGCTTAGTAGTCAGAGAGACCCAGTACTTC. V usage is TRBV7-9 and J usage is TRBJ2-5; D uncertain. Germline values: CDR1 SEHNR, CDR2 FQNEAQ (reference sequence). V lost 1 base, J lost 4 bases, and 7 bases lay in between. CDR3 length: 13 residues.

The CDR3 nucleotides are TGTGCCAGCAGCGACAGGGTTAGCTCTGGGGCCAACGTCCTGACTTTC. Translation gives CASSDRVSSGANVLTF. This chain joins TRBV7-2 and TRBJ2-6, with 7 bases aligning to TRBD1. The CDR3 contains 16 residues. V shed 5 bases and J 0 bases; nucleotides not matched to a gene: 4. Germline lookup yields CDR1 SGHTA and CDR2 FQGNSA.

This clonotype showed up just a few times. The CDR3 DNA reads TGTGCCAGCAGCTTAGAGGGACTCTCTGGGGCCAACGTCCTGACTTTC. Translation: CASSLEGLSGANVLTF. The chain recombines TRBV7-2 with TRBJ2-6; perhaps TRBD2 as D (6 bases). CDR3 size: 16 residues. The ends were cut back, 1 base at V and 0 bases at J, with 7 bases in the middle. Per germline, CDR1 SGHTA and CDR2 FQGNSA.

The V call is TRBV5-1, the J call TRBJ2-5; D is unresolved. The CDR3 extends over 13 amino acids. Germline assignment: CDR1 SGHRS and CDR2 YFSETQ. Trimming cost V 4 bases and J 1 base, with 8 bases left between them. The CDR3 sequence: CASSRNAQETQYF. The CDR3 DNA sequence: TGCGCCAGCAGCAGGAATGCCCAAGAGACCCAGTACTTC.

This clonotype appeared a few times. The chain links TRBV5-1 to TRBJ1-2, with 10 bases aligning to TRBD1. V shed 4 bases and J 3 bases; nucleotides not matched to a gene: 9. This CDR3 has 16 residues. Germline CDR1 reads SGHRS; CDR2 reads YFSETQ. The chain's CDR3 is CASSGYRDRGDYGYTF. Here the CDR3 DNA reads TGCGCCAGCAGCGGATACCGGGACAGGGGCGACTATGGCTACACCTTC.

The genes are TRBV5-1 and TRBJ2-2; 8 bases match TRBD1. CDR1 is SGHRS, CDR2 YFSETQ, per germline. This CDR3 spans 15 amino acids. The ends lost 0 bases at V and 7 bases at J; junction bases unmatched: 5. The CDR3 DNA reads TGCGCCAGCAGCTTGGGACAGGGGACAGGCGGGGAGCTGTTTTTT. Amino acid sequence: CASSLGQGTGGELFF.

This clonotype was picked up a small number of times. The chain employs TRBV6-1 and TRBJ2-2; perhaps TRBD1 as D (6 bases). The CDR3 length is 13 residues. Trimming removed 6 bases at V and 6 bases at J, with 11 bases between. Germline CDR1 is MNHNS and CDR2 is SASEGT. For the CDR3, the DNA is TGTGCCAGCAGGACAGGCCTCGCCGGGGAGCTGTTTTTT. Translation: CASRTGLAGELFF.

The CDR3 loop reads CASSQTGPTEAFF. The CDR3 DNA reads as TGTGCCAGCAGCCAAACAGGGCCCACTGAAGCTTTCTTT. V usage is TRBV11-1 and J usage is TRBJ1-1, with D possibly being TRBD1 (6 bases). With 5 bases removed from V and 4 bases from J, the gap between germline ends came to 11 bases. Germline V gene data show CDR1 as SGHAT and CDR2 as FQDESV (reference sequence). The CDR3 is made up of 13 amino acids. Based on the CDR3 plus reference TRBV11-1 and TRBJ1-1, the full variable domain is EAEVAQSPRYKITEKSQAVAFWCDPISGHATLYWYRQILGQGPELLVQFQDESVVDDSQLPKDRFSAERLKGVDSTLKIQPAELGDSAMYLCASSQTGPTEAFFGQGTRLTVV.

This clonotype was seen more than once but under ten times. The genes are TRBV25-1 and TRBJ1-6; TRBD1 is a possible D gene (6 bases). V gave up 5 bases and J gave up 6 bases, with 14 bases separating them. CDR1 MGHDK and CDR2 SYGVNS come from the germline V gene. CDR3 length: 15 amino acids. CDR3 protein: CASSPRGAVNSPLHF. DNA for the CDR3: TGTGCCAGCAGTCCCCGGGGGGCGGTTAATTCACCCCTCCACTTT.

The chain employs TRBV20-1 and TRBJ1-3; D uncertain. This CDR3 has 13 residues. Trimming pared 7 bases from V and 0 bases from J, leaving 10 bases between. Germline CDR1 DFQATT, CDR2 SNEGSKA (reference sequence). For the CDR3, the DNA is TGCAGTGTCAGCGGAGTCTCTGGAAACACCATATATTTT. It encodes CSVSGVSGNTIYF.

The table lists this clonotype with a few counts. The DNA for the CDR3 is TGTGCCTGGAGTGTGGGAAGGCGAAACGAGCAGTACTTC. Its translation: CAWSVGRRNEQYF. The chain has TRBV30 and TRBJ2-7; D ambiguous. The CDR3 has 13 amino acids. Trimming removed 0 bases at V and 5 bases at J, with 11 bases between. The germline gives CDR1 GTSNPN, CDR2 SVGIG (reference sequence).

This clonotype was observed a handful of times. This chain connects TRBV4-2 to TRBJ2-5; TRBD2 matches at 7 bases. Losses at the gene ends were 2 bases for V and 4 bases for J; bases not matched to a gene: 7. Germline-derived CDR1 and CDR2 are LGHNA and YNFKEQ. The CDR3 is made up of 15 amino acids. CDR3 loop: CASSQRAGLGETQYF. CDR3 in DNA: TGTGCCAGCAGCCAACGAGCGGGGTTAGGAGAGACCCAGTACTTC.

This rearrangement joins TRBV5-5 to TRBJ1-2; 11 bases line up with TRBD1. The CDR3 runs to 16 residues. Germline V lookup: CDR1 SGHKS, CDR2 YYEKEE (reference sequence). V was clipped by 2 bases and J by 8 bases; unmatched bases: 11. CDR3 sequence reads: CASSLRTGGSLRGYTF. The CDR3 bases are TGTGCCAGCAGCTTACGGACAGGGGGCTCTCTGCGAGGCTACACCTTC. The variable domain in full, with the rest retrieved from reference TRBV5-5 and TRBJ1-2, is DAGVTQSPTHLIKTRGQQVTLRCSPISGHKSVSWYQQVLGQGPQFIFQYYEKEERGRGNFPDRFSARQFPNYSSELNVNALLLGDSALYLCASSLRTGGSLRGYTFGSGTRLTVV.

CDR3 amino acids: CAWSGYYREDTQYF. The CDR3 bases are TGTGCCTGGAGTGGTTATTACAGGGAGGACACGCAGTATTTT. V usage is TRBV30 and J usage is TRBJ2-3; TRBD1 or TRBD2 may be the D gene (6 bases each). The germline V gene encodes CDR1 GTSNPN and CDR2 SVGIG (reference sequence). The CDR3 spans 14 residues. The germline V and J ends were trimmed by 1 base and 9 bases, with 17 bases remaining between them.

This clonotype has a handful of counts. The chain is built from TRBV6-1 and TRBJ1-3, with D unclear. The germline V gene encodes CDR1 MNHNS and CDR2 SASEGT. Between the trimmed V and J ends, which lost 6 bases and 4 bases, there was a span of 13 bases. The CDR3 contains 14 residues. For the CDR3, the DNA is TGTGCCAGCAGACCGCTATTTGGCGGAAACACCATATATTTT. This encodes CASRPLFGGNTIYF.

This clonotype occurred a few times. The rearrangement joins TRBV7-6 to TRBJ2-1; no reliable D call. This CDR3 region has 15 residues. Deletions cut 5 bases from V and 5 bases from J, with 16 bases between. Germline V CDR1 and CDR2: SGHVS, FNYEAQ. The CDR3 coding sequence is TGTGCCAGCAGCCGTATTAGCATTTCACACAATGAGCAGTTCTTC. It encodes CASSRISISHNEQFF.

This clonotype was counted between two and nine times. V is TRBV29-1 and J is TRBJ2-1; 8 nucleotides align to TRBD2. The V gene's germline CDR1 is SQVTM and CDR2 ANQGSEA. This CDR3 comprises 15 residues. Trimming cost V 6 bases and J 2 bases; bases outside gene matches: 9. CDR3 loop: CSVPGLVDPYNEQFF. Here the CDR3 DNA reads TGCAGCGTCCCGGGACTAGTAGATCCCTACAATGAGCAGTTCTTC.

This clonotype was seen a few times. The chain recombines TRBV6-5 with TRBJ2-7; 7 bases map to TRBD1. Germline V gene data show CDR1 as MNHEY and CDR2 as SVGAGI. The junction had 10 bases not matched to a gene; V was cut back by 0 bases and J by 2 bases. CDR3 length equals 17 residues. CDR3 DNA sequence: TGTGCCAGCAGTTACTCGAACAGGCCTCAGGGGGCCTACGAGCAGTACTTC. Translating gives CASSYSNRPQGAYEQYF.

This clonotype was detected a few times. V usage is TRBV7-2 and J usage is TRBJ1-1; D is unresolved. There are 13 residues in the CDR3. The germline V and J ends were trimmed by 5 bases and 3 bases, with 10 bases remaining between them. From germline, CDR1 is SGHTA and CDR2 FQGNSA. CDR3 loop: CASSPRWYTEAFF. Written as DNA, the CDR3 is TGTGCCAGCAGCCCCCGTTGGTACACTGAAGCTTTCTTT. Full variable domain (outside the CDR3, taken from reference TRBV7-2 and TRBJ1-1): GAGVSQSPSNKVTEKGKDVELRCDPISGHTALYWYRQSLGQGLEFLIYFQGNSAPDKSGLPSDRFSAERTGGSVSTLTIQRTQQEDSAVYLCASSPRWYTEAFFGQGTRLTVV.

This clonotype is a singleton in its sample. The gene calls are TRBV27 and TRBJ2-3, with 7 bases identical to TRBD2. There are 13 residues in the CDR3. Trimming took 6 bases from V and 2 from J; bases not matched to a gene: 2. Germline-derived CDR1 and CDR2 are MNHEY and SMNVEV (reference sequence). This CDR3 reads CASRAGNTDTQYF. The CDR3 region has the DNA TGTGCCAGCAGAGCGGGGAACACAGATACGCAGTATTTT.

The chain has TRBV12-3 or TRBV12-4 and TRBJ2-1; 7 positions agree with TRBD1. The CDR3 contains 15 residues. V trimming: 4 bases; J trimming: 0 bases; junction bases outside the gene matches: 3. The CDR3 loop reads CASSSGTVSYNEQFF. In DNA form, the CDR3 reads TGTGCCAGCAGTTCCGGGACAGTCTCCTACAATGAGCAGTTCTTC.

This sequence joins TRBV6-2 or TRBV6-3 and TRBJ2-1; the match to TRBD2 covers 8 bases. There are 17 residues in the CDR3. Per the germline V gene, CDR1 is MNHEY and CDR2 is SVGEGT. Trimming removed 2 bases from V and 0 bases from J; junction bases left unmatched: 6. The CDR3 sequence: CASSYRLAGSSYNEQFF. CDR3 sequence (DNA): TGTGCCAGCAGTTACAGGTTAGCGGGGAGCTCCTACAATGAGCAGTTCTTC.

The gene calls are TRBV20-1 and TRBJ1-4, with D possibly TRBD1 on 5 matching bases. Germline V gene lookup returns CDR1 DFQATT and CDR2 SNEGSKA (reference sequence). Between the trimmed V and J ends, which lost 2 bases and 0 bases, there was a span of 7 bases. The length of the CDR3 is 14 residues. CDR3 sequence reads: CSARQGSTNEKLFF. The CDR3 bases are TGCAGTGCTAGACAGGGCTCAACTAATGAAAAACTGTTTTTT.

The table lists this clonotype with many counts. The chain joins TRBV24-1 to TRBJ2-1; TRBD1 aligns across 8 bases. This CDR3 is built from 15 residues. Germline V CDR1 and CDR2: KGHDR, SFDVKD. Trimming cost V 4 bases and J 8 bases; bases outside gene matches: 9. CDR3 DNA sequence: TGTGCCACCAGTGAATGGACAGGGAGTCGAGATGAGCAGTTCTTC. The encoded protein is CATSEWTGSRDEQFF.

For this clonotype: A single base separates this from a much larger clone, so it may be a read error. This chain connects TRBV7-2 to TRBJ1-5; D gene unclear. Germline values: CDR1 SGHTA, CDR2 FQGNSA. There are 12 residues in the CDR3. V was trimmed by 1 base and J by 5 bases, leaving 3 bases between them. This CDR3 reads CASSLGHQPQHF. CDR3 nucleotides: TGTGCCAGCAGCTTAGGCCATCAGCCCCAGCATTTT.

This clonotype came up a few times. The V and J genes are TRBV7-9 and TRBJ2-1; D is unresolved. The V end was cut by 2 bases, the J end by 7 bases, with 6 bases between. CDR1 and CDR2 from the germline V gene are SEHNR and FQNEAQ (reference sequence). The CDR3 contains 12 residues. The CDR3 loop is CASSLNTNEQFF. CDR3 in DNA: TGTGCCAGCAGCTTAAACACTAATGAGCAGTTCTTC. The full variable domain, completed using reference TRBV7-9 and TRBJ2-1, is DTGVSQNPRHKITKRGQNVTFRCDPISEHNRLYWYRQTLGQGPEFLTYFQNEAQLEKSRLLSDRFSAERPKGSFSTLEIQRTEQGDSAMYLCASSLNTNEQFFGPGTRLTVL.